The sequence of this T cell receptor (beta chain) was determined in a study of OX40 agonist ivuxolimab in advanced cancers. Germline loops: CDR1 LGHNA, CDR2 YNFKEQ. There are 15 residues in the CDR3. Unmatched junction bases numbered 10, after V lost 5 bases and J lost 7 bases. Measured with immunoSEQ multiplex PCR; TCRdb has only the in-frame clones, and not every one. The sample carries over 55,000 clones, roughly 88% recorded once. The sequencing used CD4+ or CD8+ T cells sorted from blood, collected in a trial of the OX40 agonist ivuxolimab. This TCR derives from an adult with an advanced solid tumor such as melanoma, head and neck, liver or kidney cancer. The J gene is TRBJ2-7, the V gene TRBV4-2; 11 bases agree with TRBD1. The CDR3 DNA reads TGTGCCAGCAGCAACCAAGGACAGGGGGCTGAAGAGCAGTACTTC. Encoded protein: CASSNQGQGAEEQYF.